This TCR beta chain was sequenced for a study of T-cell reconstitution after alpha-beta-depleted transplantation in children. At least ten counts were recorded for this clonotype. A library of TCRbeta sequences, prepared with unique molecular identifiers, was generated. MiXCR, run by TCRdb on the PCR reads, gives a single entry per CDR3 protein. The sample consists of roughly 220,000 distinct CDR3 sequences, 12% of them appearing once. V lost 0 bases to trimming and J lost 0 bases, with 6 bases between them. CDR1 SGHKS and CDR2 YYEKEE come from the germline V gene (reference sequence). This CDR3 is built from 14 residues.

The TCR sequence derives from a human donor who donated a stem cell graft to a child with acute lymphoblastic leukemia. The sample in question was PBMCs from the stem cell graft donor, obtained from the stem cell graft. The gene calls are TRBV5-5 and TRBJ1-1; D gene unclear. CDR3 region: CASSLGTVNTEAFF. The CDR3 DNA reads TGTGCCAGCAGCTTGGGAACGGTGAACACTGAAGCTTTCTTT.